Listed here is a single T cell receptor (beta chain). Trimming took 7 bases from V and 4 from J; bases not matched to a gene: 4. This CDR3 is built from 12 residues. CDR1 and CDR2 (germline): SQVTM, ANQGSEA. These data are taken from a study of blood T cell repertoires in COVID-19. Overall study context: T cells, B-cell-depleted T cells, or PBMCs provided the cDNA or gDNA that served as material.

The authors' processing: Quantification of nucleated cells was approximated via reference gene primer amplification. Repertoires were generated with immunoSEQ multiplex PCR, while TCRdb's copy carries only in-frame clones and drops some. D and trimming were read from the DNA, whereas the V and J calls and clone size are those reported in that table. Of about 110,000 clones listed, roughly two thirds are singletons. V is TRBV29-1 and J is TRBJ1-2; 9 bases fit TRBD1. The sample was peripheral blood. The TCR comes from a human donor with acute or convalescent COVID-19. The donor label of this sample is uncertain. The CDR3 sequence: CSAWDRAYGYTF. CDR3 DNA: TGCAGCGCTTGGGACAGGGCCTATGGCTACACCTTC.